The 32 T cell receptor beta chains presented below share a single source sample, sequenced in a study of T cell repertoires in cytomegalovirus infection. From the reads, TCRdb called clonotypes with MiXCR, one entry per CDR3 protein. The repertoire has about 250,000 distinct CDR3 sequences, 15% to 20% of them found once; the top ten carry more than 45%. The sequenced material came from CD8+ T cells from PBMCs. These receptors were taken from a human donor in good health (CMV status not recorded). Some clones in this sample may be carry-over from other donors' samples.

This clonotype showed up just a few times. This chain joins TRBV29-1 and TRBJ2-1; TRBD1 matches at 7 bases. The germline CDR1 and CDR2 sequences are SQVTM and ANQGSEA. This CDR3 is built from 13 residues. J was trimmed by 8 bases and V by 6 bases; bases with no gene match: 10. Here the CDR3 reads CSVPGQSIDEQFF. The CDR3 DNA reads TGCAGCGTACCGGGACAGTCTATCGATGAGCAGTTCTTC.

This clonotype has just a few counts. J is TRBJ2-6 and V is TRBV25-1, with 10 bases that match TRBD1. CDR3 length: 19 residues. CDR1 and CDR2 from the germline V gene are MGHDK and SYGVNS. With 2 bases clipped from V and 3 bases from J, the junction kept 10 bases outside the gene matches. The CDR3 coding sequence is TGTGCCAGCAGTGAACACAGGACAGGGGGAGTAGATGGGGCCAACGTCCTGACTTTC. Protein: CASSEHRTGGVDGANVLTF. Based on the CDR3 plus reference TRBV25-1 and TRBJ2-6, the full variable domain is EADIYQTPRYLVIGTGKKITLECSQTMGHDKMYWYQQDPGMELHLIHYSYGVNSTEKGDLSSESTVSRIRTEHFPLTLESARPSHTSQYLCASSEHRTGGVDGANVLTFGAGSRLTVL.

This clonotype was counted only a few times. The J gene is TRBJ2-7, the V gene TRBV25-1; D possibly corresponds to TRBD2 (5 bases). Germline CDR1 reads MGHDK; CDR2 reads SYGVNS. Trimming took off 6 bases at V and 1 base at J, with 10 bases between the two ends. The CDR3 is made up of 13 amino acids. The CDR3 bases are TGTGCCAGCAGGGACGGACTTTCCTACGAGCAGTACTTC. Translation gives CASRDGLSYEQYF.

The rearrangement uses TRBV14 and TRBJ1-1; perhaps TRBD1 as D (5 bases). CDR1 is SGHDN, CDR2 FVKESK, per germline. V lost 1 base and J lost 0, with 15 bases in between. CDR3 length equals 17 residues. In DNA form, the CDR3 reads TGTGCCAGCAGCCAAGCTGGGGCAGGGCCCTTGAACACTGAAGCTTTCTTT. Its translation: CASSQAGAGPLNTEAFF.

The chain uses TRBV3-1 and TRBJ2-1; 8 bases map to TRBD2. The CDR3 spans 16 residues. In germline, CDR1 is LGHDT, CDR2 YNNKEL (reference sequence). V lost 0 bases, J lost 5 bases, and 6 bases stayed unmatched. The CDR3 reads CASSQELAESHNEQFF. The CDR3, as DNA: TGTGCCAGCAGCCAAGAACTAGCGGAGTCCCACAATGAGCAGTTCTTC.

The chain recombines TRBV6-1 with TRBJ1-6; no clear D. The germline gives CDR1 MNHNS, CDR2 SASEGT. This CDR3 is 14 amino acids long. Trimming removed 5 bases at V and 7 bases at J, with 12 bases between. The CDR3 coding sequence is TGTGCCAGCAGTCACCTAGCGGGCAATTCACCCCTCCACTTT. Its protein product is CASSHLAGNSPLHF.

The table lists this clonotype with many counts. The chain is built from TRBV7-2 and TRBJ2-7; TRBD1 aligns across 10 bases. The CDR3 loop spans 17 amino acids. Losses at the gene ends were 0 bases for V and 7 bases for J; bases not matched to a gene: 12. Per germline, CDR1 SGHTA and CDR2 FQGNSA. DNA for the CDR3: TGTGCCAGCAGCTTAGCGCTCGCCCTGGGACAGGGGCTAGAGCAGTACTTC. Translation: CASSLALALGQGLEQYF.

This clonotype appeared many times. V is TRBV7-2 and J is TRBJ1-3; no clear D gene. V lost 5 bases and J 4 bases, leaving 30 bases between the germline ends. CDR3 length: 20 residues. In germline, CDR1 is SGHTA, CDR2 FQGNSA. The CDR3 loop is CASSLTSILRAQAWGNTIYF. In nucleotides, the CDR3 is TGTGCCAGCAGCCTAACTTCGATTTTGAGGGCCCAAGCGTGGGGAAACACCATATATTTT.

This clonotype was detected only a few times. V usage is TRBV28 and J usage is TRBJ2-3; D unclear. The CDR3 length is 15 residues. Looked up from germline, CDR1 is MDHEN and CDR2 is SYDVKM. The germline V and J ends were trimmed by 5 bases and 3 bases, with 15 bases remaining between them. DNA for the CDR3: TGTGCCAGCAGTCCCACCCCCCTCCGAACAGATACGCAGTATTTT. Encoded protein: CASSPTPLRTDTQYF. Variable domain in full (rest from reference TRBV28 and TRBJ2-3): DVKVTQSSRYLVKRTGEKVFLECVQDMDHENMFWYRQDPGLGLRLIYFSYDVKMKEKGDIPEGYSVSREKKERFSLILESASTNQTSMYLCASSPTPLRTDTQYFGPGTRLTVL.

The table lists this clonotype with many counts. This chain uses TRBV7-8 with TRBJ2-6, with 8 nucleotides matching TRBD1. V lost 3 bases to trimming and J lost 1 base; unmatched junction nucleotides: 8. CDR3 length equals 18 residues. Per germline, CDR1 SGHVS and CDR2 FQNEAQ. As DNA, the CDR3 is TGTGCCAGCAGCTTCGGACAGGGTCTTTATTCTGGGGCCAACGTCCTGACTTTC. Translated, it gives CASSFGQGLYSGANVLTF.

The rearrangement uses TRBV11-1 and TRBJ2-7, with 8 bases aligning to TRBD2. Germline trimming cut 1 base from V and 0 bases from J; bases unmatched to any gene: 2. CDR3 length: 15 amino acids. CDR1 is SGHAT and CDR2 is FQDESV in the germline V gene (reference sequence). CDR3 sequence reads: CASSLGSGGSYEQYF. CDR3 in DNA: TGTGCCAGCAGCTTAGGAAGCGGGGGCTCCTACGAGCAGTACTTC.

This clonotype appeared many times. The chain carries TRBV28 and TRBJ1-1, with D possibly being TRBD1 (5 bases). This CDR3 has 15 amino acids. Trimming cost V 8 bases and J 0 bases, with 16 bases left between them. CDR1 and CDR2 (germline): MDHEN, SYDVKM. The CDR3 protein is CASDNPGDLNTEAFF. The CDR3 nucleotides read TGTGCCAGCGATAATCCTGGGGACCTGAACACTGAAGCTTTCTTT.

This clonotype was seen a handful of times. V is TRBV20-1 and J is TRBJ2-7; a weak D match, TRBD2 (6 bases). CDR3 size: 14 residues. The germline gives CDR1 DFQATT, CDR2 SNEGSKA (reference sequence). Trimming pared 6 bases from V and 0 bases from J, leaving 15 bases between. The chain's CDR3 is CSALGLSISYEQYF. CDR3 nucleotides: TGCAGTGCCCTAGGACTATCGATCTCCTACGAGCAGTACTTC.

The chain recombines TRBV18 with TRBJ1-4; possible D gene TRBD1, 5 bases. V lost 3 bases and J lost 5, with 13 bases in between. This CDR3 spans 15 amino acids. CDR1 and CDR2 from the germline V gene are KGHSH and LQKENI. The CDR3 nucleotides are TGTGCCAGCTCACCGAGACAGAGGATAAATGAAAAACTGTTTTTT. It codes for CASSPRQRINEKLFF.

V usage is TRBV7-9 and J usage is TRBJ2-1; D gene unclear. The CDR3 runs to 12 residues. The V and J ends lost 1 base and 10 bases respectively, with 8 bases between them. Germline CDR1 and CDR2: SEHNR and FQNEAQ (reference sequence). The CDR3 DNA reads TGTGCCAGCAGCTTAGGCCCCGCCGAGCAGTTCTTC. This translates into CASSLGPAEQFF.

The sample holds many counts of this clonotype. The V and J genes are TRBV7-9 and TRBJ2-5, with 14 nucleotides matching TRBD2. The CDR3 is 17 residues long. Germline lookup yields CDR1 SEHNR and CDR2 FQNEAQ (reference sequence). Trimming took 4 bases from V and 3 from J; bases not matched to a gene: 7. CDR3 protein: CASSWTTSGGDKETQYF. The CDR3 DNA follows: TGTGCCAGCAGCTGGACGACTAGCGGGGGGGATAAAGAGACCCAGTACTTC.

The V call is TRBV20-1, the J call TRBJ2-1; D may be TRBD2 (7 bases). Germline CDR1 DFQATT, CDR2 SNEGSKA (reference sequence). Trimming removed 0 bases from V and 1 base from J, with 13 bases in between. The CDR3 has 16 amino acids. CDR3 residues: CSARDKGGGSYNEQFF. In DNA form, the CDR3 reads TGCAGTGCTAGAGATAAAGGGGGGGGGTCCTACAATGAGCAGTTCTTC.

This sequence joins TRBV6-5 and TRBJ1-1; D ambiguous. Germline V lookup: CDR1 MNHEY, CDR2 SVGAGI. V was cut by 10 bases and J by 4 bases, with 19 bases left in between. The CDR3 length is 14 residues. The DNA of the CDR3 is TGTGCCACTAAAACTATGGAGTATGGCACTGAAGCTTTCTTT. Translation: CATKTMEYGTEAFF.

This clonotype was detected a few times. This chain links TRBV10-3 with TRBJ1-1; a possible D gene is TRBD1 (6 bases). CDR3 length: 14 amino acids. The germline CDR1 and CDR2 sequences are ENHRY and SYGVKD. Trimming removed 6 bases from V and 2 bases from J, with 13 bases in between. The CDR3 DNA reads TGTGCCATCAGCCTCTCGGACAGTAACACTGAAGCTTTCTTT. As protein: CAISLSDSNTEAFF.

This clonotype was found many times. This chain links TRBV11-2 with TRBJ1-6; D is unresolved. Per the germline V gene, CDR1 is SGHAT and CDR2 is FQNNGV. Deletions cut 8 bases from V and 6 bases from J, with 11 bases between. This CDR3 is built from 13 residues. This CDR3 is CASGDVPNSPLHF. CDR3 DNA sequence: TGTGCCAGCGGCGACGTACCTAATTCACCCCTCCACTTT.

The chain joins TRBV29-1 to TRBJ1-1; D ambiguous. This CDR3 spans 12 amino acids. Per germline, CDR1 SQVTM and CDR2 ANQGSEA. With 4 bases removed from V and 3 bases from J, the gap between germline ends came to 9 bases. This chain's CDR3 is CSVAGPYTEAFF. In DNA, the CDR3 is TGCAGCGTTGCAGGACCTTACACTGAAGCTTTCTTT. Looking up the rest from reference TRBV29-1 and TRBJ1-1 gives the full variable domain: SAVISQKPSRDICQRGTSLTIQCQVDSQVTMMFWYRQQPGQSLTLIATANQGSEATYESGFVIDKFPISRPNLTFSTLTVSNMSPEDSSIYLCSVAGPYTEAFFGQGTRLTVV.

The rearrangement uses TRBV15 and TRBJ1-5; weak D call: TRBD1 (6 bases). The CDR3 totals 21 residues. The germline gives CDR1 LNHNV, CDR2 YYDKDF (reference sequence). V gave up 0 bases and J gave up 2 bases, with 26 bases separating them. The CDR3 reads CATSRDLSLVGGADGNQPQHF. The CDR3 coding sequence is TGTGCCACCAGCAGAGATTTGTCACTCGTCGGGGGGGCCGATGGCAATCAGCCCCAGCATTTT.

This chain links TRBV6-2 or TRBV6-3 with TRBJ2-3; 11 bases fit TRBD2. The germline V gene encodes CDR1 MNHEY and CDR2 SVGEGT. J lost 4 bases, V lost 7 bases, and 7 bases had no gene match. This CDR3 comprises 15 residues. CDR3 sequence: CASMYSGGAADTQYF. The CDR3 DNA is TGTGCCAGCATGTATAGCGGGGGGGCCGCAGATACGCAGTATTTT.

In this sample, this clonotype turned up many times. The chain has TRBV7-8 and TRBJ2-4, with no clear D. The CDR3 is 14 residues long. The germline V gene encodes CDR1 SGHVS and CDR2 FQNEAQ. The ends were cut back, 5 bases at V and 11 bases at J, with 19 bases in the middle. The CDR3 DNA reads as TGTGCCAGCAGCCACGATCCTGGGTACCCACTTCAGTACTTC. This sequence encodes CASSHDPGYPLQYF.

This clonotype was seen repeatedly, ten times or more. V and J are TRBV7-2 and TRBJ2-5; 7 nucleotides line up with TRBD1. The CDR3 spans 15 residues. Germline values: CDR1 SGHTA, CDR2 FQGNSA. After removal of 1 base from V and 1 base from J, the junction contained 3 bases not matched to a gene. The CDR3 spells CASSLVGTAQETQYF. Written as DNA, the CDR3 is TGTGCCAGCAGCTTAGTAGGGACAGCCCAAGAGACCCAGTACTTC.

The chain recombines TRBV28 with TRBJ2-1, with D perhaps matching TRBD1 (5 bases). The CDR3 sequence is 12 residues long. The V gene lost 7 bases and the J gene lost 5 bases, with 9 bases spanning the gap. The V gene's germline CDR1 is MDHEN and CDR2 SYDVKM. The CDR3 bases are TGTGCCAGCACCGCCAGGGACAATGAGCAGTTCTTC. This gives the protein CASTARDNEQFF.

V is TRBV20-1 and J is TRBJ1-2, with unresolved D. Trimming left V 0 bases short and J 0 bases short, with 17 bases between. The V gene's germline CDR1 is DFQATT and CDR2 SNEGSKA (reference sequence). The CDR3 is 17 residues long. The CDR3 reads CSARDRIITGANYGYTF. In DNA form, the CDR3 reads TGCAGTGCTAGAGATCGAATCATTACCGGGGCTAACTATGGCTACACCTTC.

This clonotype was observed at least ten times. J is TRBJ2-1 and V is TRBV29-1, with TRBD1 matching 7 bases. The CDR3 totals 16 residues. Germline V gene lookup returns CDR1 SQVTM and CDR2 ANQGSEA. With V trimmed by 1 base and J by 0 bases, 6 bases remained unmatched. CDR3 sequence: CSVEASDRVSYNEQFF. The CDR3 bases are TGCAGCGTTGAAGCCTCCGACAGGGTCTCCTACAATGAGCAGTTCTTC.

This clonotype was detected ten times or more. The chain has TRBV6-2 or TRBV6-3 and TRBJ2-1; weak D call: TRBD2 (5 bases). The CDR3 is 14 residues long. V dropped 0 bases and J dropped 7 bases, with 10 bases sitting between them. Per the germline V gene, CDR1 is MNHEY and CDR2 is SVGEGT. CDR3 coding DNA: TGTGCCAGCAGTTACTCCGGGATCCAGAATGAGCAGTTCTTC. This encodes CASSYSGIQNEQFF.

At least ten counts were recorded for this clonotype. The chain couples TRBV12-3 or TRBV12-4 to TRBJ2-7; no definite D call. Trimming removed 2 bases at V and 2 bases at J, with 7 bases between. The CDR3 is made up of 13 amino acids. The DNA of the CDR3 is TGTGCCAGCAGTTTAAGTTTGGCCTACGAGCAGTACTTC. This encodes CASSLSLAYEQYF.

V usage is TRBV4-1 and J usage is TRBJ2-2, with D perhaps TRBD1 (6 bases). Germline V CDR1 and CDR2: MGHRA, YSYEKL. This CDR3 spans 15 amino acids. The V gene lost 0 bases and the J gene lost 6 bases, with 11 bases spanning the gap. The CDR3 DNA reads TGCGCCAGCAGCCAAGACCTCGAGGGGGCCGGGGAGCTGTTTTTT. This gives the protein CASSQDLEGAGELFF.

In its sample, this clonotype was seen a few times. In nucleotides, the CDR3 is TGTGCCAGCAGCTTAGAGGGGGTCAAAAACATTCAGTACTTC. Translation: CASSLEGVKNIQYF. This rearrangement joins TRBV7-9 to TRBJ2-4; possible D gene TRBD1, 6 bases. The CDR3 totals 14 residues. The germline V gene encodes CDR1 SEHNR and CDR2 FQNEAQ (reference sequence). V was shortened by 1 base and J by 3 bases, with 7 bases between the two germline ends.